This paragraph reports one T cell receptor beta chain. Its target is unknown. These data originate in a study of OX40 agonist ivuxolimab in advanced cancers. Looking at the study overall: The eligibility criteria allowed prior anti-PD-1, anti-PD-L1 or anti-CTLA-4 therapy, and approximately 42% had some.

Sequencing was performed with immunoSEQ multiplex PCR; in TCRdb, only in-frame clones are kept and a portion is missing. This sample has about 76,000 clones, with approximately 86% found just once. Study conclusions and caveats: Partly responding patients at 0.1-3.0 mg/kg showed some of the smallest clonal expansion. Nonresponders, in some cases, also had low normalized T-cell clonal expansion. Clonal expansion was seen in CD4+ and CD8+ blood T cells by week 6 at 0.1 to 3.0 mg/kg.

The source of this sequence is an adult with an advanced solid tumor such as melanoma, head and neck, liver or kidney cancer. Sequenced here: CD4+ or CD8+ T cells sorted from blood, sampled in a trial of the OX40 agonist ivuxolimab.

CDR3 in DNA: TGTGCCAGCAGCCTCGAACAGGGCGCAGATACGCAGTATTTT. Translated: CASSLEQGADTQYF. This rearrangement joins TRBV6-6 to TRBJ2-3; tentative D call: TRBD1 (6 bases). The CDR3 is 14 residues long. Trimming removed 6 bases at V and 4 bases at J, with 14 bases between. Per germline, CDR1 MNHNY and CDR2 SVGAGI (reference sequence).